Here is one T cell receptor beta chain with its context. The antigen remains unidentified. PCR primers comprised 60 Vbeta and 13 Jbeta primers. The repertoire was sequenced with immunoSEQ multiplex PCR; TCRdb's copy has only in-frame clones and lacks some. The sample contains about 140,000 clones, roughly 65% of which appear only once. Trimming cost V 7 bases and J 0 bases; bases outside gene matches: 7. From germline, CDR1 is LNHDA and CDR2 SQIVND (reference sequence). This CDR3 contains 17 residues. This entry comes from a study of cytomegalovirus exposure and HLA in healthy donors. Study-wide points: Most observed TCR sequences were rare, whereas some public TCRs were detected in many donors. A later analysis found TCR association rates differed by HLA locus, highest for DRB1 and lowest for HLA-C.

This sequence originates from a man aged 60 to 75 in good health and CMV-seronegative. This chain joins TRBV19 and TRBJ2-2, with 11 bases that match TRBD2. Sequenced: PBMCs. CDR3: CASTVLAGGSNTGELFF. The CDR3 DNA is TGTGCCAGTACGGTGCTAGCGGGAGGATCGAACACCGGGGAGCTGTTTTTT.